This entry lists 25 T cell receptor beta chains sequenced from one sample in a study of cytomegalovirus exposure and HLA in healthy donors. PCR employed 60 Vbeta and 13 Jbeta primers. Method: immunoSEQ multiplex PCR; TCRdb's copy keeps in-frame clones and lacks some. The table includes 210,000 or so clones, about 80% detected once. Specimen: PBMCs. Receptors were obtained from a woman between 55 and 75 years old in good health and CMV-seropositive.

This chain joins TRBV27 and TRBJ2-3; 7 positions agree with TRBD2. J was trimmed by 6 bases and V by 4 bases; bases with no gene match: 7. Per the germline V gene, CDR1 is MNHEY and CDR2 is SMNVEV (reference sequence). The CDR3 is made up of 14 amino acids. CDR3 sequence reads: CASSSSLGGDTQYF. CDR3 nucleotides: TGTGCCAGCAGTTCTTCTTTGGGAGGGGATACGCAGTATTTT.

The rearrangement links TRBV29-1 to TRBJ2-2; a possible D gene is TRBD2 (5 bases). Germline CDR1 and CDR2: SQVTM and ANQGSEA. The CDR3 covers 13 residues. Trimming removed 7 bases from V and 0 bases from J, with 9 bases in between. The chain's CDR3 is CSANGANTGELFF. The CDR3 nucleotides read TGCAGCGCAAACGGGGCGAACACCGGGGAGCTGTTTTTT.

The chain is built from TRBV9 and TRBJ1-2; possibly TRBD1 for D (6 bases). V was pared by 3 bases and J by 6 bases, with 18 bases between. This CDR3 contains 15 residues. Germline lookup yields CDR1 SGDLS and CDR2 YYNGEE. The CDR3 coding sequence is TGTGCCAGCAGCGAAAGGGGTGGACAGATCGATGGCTACACCTTC. The encoded protein is CASSERGGQIDGYTF.

The genes are TRBV10-3 and TRBJ2-7, with D possibly being TRBD2 (6 bases). V was pared by 2 bases and J by 5 bases, with 10 bases between. The CDR3 loop spans 13 amino acids. Germline V CDR1 and CDR2: ENHRY, SYGVKD. For the CDR3, the DNA is TGTGCCATCAGTGAGAGACTAGAGAACGAGCAGTACTTC. It translates to CAISERLENEQYF.

The J gene is TRBJ1-1, the V gene TRBV19; 8 bases line up with TRBD1. This CDR3 has 14 amino acids. Trimming took 5 bases from V and 4 from J; bases not matched to a gene: 6. CDR1 LNHDA and CDR2 SQIVND come from the germline V gene (reference sequence). The CDR3 DNA sequence: TGTGCCAGTAGTGTAGGGACAGGAGGCACTGAAGCTTTCTTT. Its protein product is CASSVGTGGTEAFF.

The V and J genes are TRBV2 and TRBJ2-3; 9 bases map to TRBD1. Trimming removed 3 bases from V and 6 bases from J; junction bases left unmatched: 4. Germline assignment: CDR1 SNHLY and CDR2 FYNNEI. The CDR3 is 14 residues long. The CDR3: CASSDGTGYDTQYF. DNA of the CDR3: TGTGCCAGCAGTGACGGGACAGGGTACGATACGCAGTATTTT. Full variable domain (remainder filled in from reference TRBV2 and TRBJ2-3): EPEVTQTPSHQVTQMGQEVILRCVPISNHLYFYWYRQILGQKVEFLVSFYNNEISEKSEIFDDQFSVERPDGSNFTLKIRSTKLEDSAMYFCASSDGTGYDTQYFGPGTRLTVL.

The V and J genes are TRBV4-3 and TRBJ2-3; no reliable D call. Trimming shortened V by 4 bases and J by 4 bases, and 12 bases separated the two germline ends. Germline CDR1 and CDR2: LGHNA and YSLEER. The CDR3 extends over 14 amino acids. CDR3 coding DNA: TGCGCCAGCAGCCGGTCCGGCGAGGCAGATACGCAGTATTTT. Residues: CASSRSGEADTQYF.

The chain employs TRBV7-2 and TRBJ1-2, with TRBD1 matching 9 bases. Germline CDR1 and CDR2: SGHTA and FQGNSA. V lost 5 bases and J lost 6; bases outside the gene matches: 7. The CDR3 contains 14 residues. CDR3 region: CASSQQGAADGYTF. CDR3 sequence (DNA): TGTGCCAGCAGCCAACAGGGGGCTGCGGATGGCTACACCTTC. Complete variable domain (other parts from reference TRBV7-2 and TRBJ1-2): GAGVSQSPSNKVTEKGKDVELRCDPISGHTALYWYRQSLGQGLEFLIYFQGNSAPDKSGLPSDRFSAERTGGSVSTLTIQRTQQEDSAVYLCASSQQGAADGYTFGSGTRLTVV.

In this sample, this clone turned up once. CDR3 region: CASSPNRNSYEQYF. CDR3 DNA sequence: TGTGCCAGCTCACCAAACAGGAACTCCTACGAGCAGTACTTC. V gene TRBV18 combines with J gene TRBJ2-7, with D maybe TRBD1 (5 bases). The CDR3 consists of 14 residues. V was cut by 2 bases and J by 0 bases, with 8 bases left in between. CDR1 KGHSH and CDR2 LQKENI come from the germline V gene.

The chain joins TRBV6-6 to TRBJ1-5, with a tentative D call TRBD1 (5 bases). Germline CDR1 is MNHNY and CDR2 is SVGAGI (reference sequence). V lost 8 bases, J lost 7 bases, and 18 bases lay in between. The CDR3 has 14 residues. CDR3 loop: CASHTGGGGQPQHF. The CDR3 coding sequence is TGTGCCAGCCATACTGGCGGGGGAGGGCAGCCCCAGCATTTT.

The rearrangement links TRBV7-8 to TRBJ2-2; 10 positions agree with TRBD2. Trimming at V came to 11 bases and at J to 7 bases, leaving 16 bases not matched to a gene. The length of the CDR3 is 16 residues. Germline V gene sequence: CDR1 SGHVS, CDR2 FQNEAQ. The CDR3 loop reads CAGKRGGGSIGGELFF. CDR3 sequence (DNA): TGTGCCGGAAAGCGGGGGGGCGGGAGTATCGGCGGGGAGCTGTTTTTT. The whole variable domain, remainder taken from reference TRBV7-8 and TRBJ2-2, is GAGVSQSPRYKVAKRGQDVALRCDPISGHVSLFWYQQALGQGPEFLTYFQNEAQLDKSGLPSDRFFAERPEGSVSTLKIQRTQQEDSAVYLCAGKRGGGSIGGELFFGEGSRLTVL.

V gene TRBV6-5 combines with J gene TRBJ1-3, with TRBD1 as a possible D gene (5 bases). Trimming took off 5 bases at V and 0 bases at J, with 8 bases between the two ends. CDR1 is MNHEY and CDR2 is SVGAGI in the germline V gene. The CDR3 runs 14 residues. The CDR3 spells CASSQDSSGNTIYF. The DNA of the CDR3 is TGTGCCAGCAGTCAAGACAGCTCTGGAAACACCATATATTTT.

This clone was picked up one time. This chain links TRBV7-2 with TRBJ1-5; 8 nucleotides line up with TRBD1. Trimming cost V 5 bases and J 9 bases; bases outside gene matches: 9. This CDR3 is built from 14 residues. The germline V gene has CDR1 SGHTA and CDR2 FQGNSA. DNA for the CDR3: TGTGCCAGCAGCGAACAGGGGGGAGTGGGGCCCCAGCATTTT. Protein: CASSEQGGVGPQHF. Combining the CDR3 with reference TRBV7-2 and TRBJ1-5 gives the whole variable domain GAGVSQSPSNKVTEKGKDVELRCDPISGHTALYWYRQSLGQGLEFLIYFQGNSAPDKSGLPSDRFSAERTGGSVSTLTIQRTQQEDSAVYLCASSEQGGVGPQHFGDGTRLSIL.

The rearrangement uses TRBV30 and TRBJ2-5; 10 positions agree with TRBD1. Germline assignment: CDR1 GTSNPN and CDR2 SVGIG (reference sequence). The J segment lost 4 bases and the V segment lost 4 bases, leaving 12 bases of the junction unmatched. This CDR3 has 16 amino acids. The CDR3 here is CAWNTGTGADGETQYF. As DNA, the CDR3 is TGTGCCTGGAACACGGGGACAGGGGCGGATGGAGAGACCCAGTACTTC.

Regarding this clone: Distinct nucleotide sequences in the sample also encode this CDR3. This chain links TRBV5-1 with TRBJ2-7, with TRBD1 matching over 9 bases. CDR3 size: 14 residues. Germline CDR1 is SGHRS and CDR2 is YFSETQ. The V segment lost 4 bases and the J segment 0 bases; nucleotides outside the gene matches: 2. This chain's CDR3 is CASSTGQGSYEQYF. The CDR3 DNA reads as TGCGCCAGCAGCACGGGACAGGGCTCCTACGAGCAGTACTTC.

This clone appeared a few times. The same CDR3 arises from other DNA sequences in this sample as well. The J gene is TRBJ1-5, the V gene TRBV30, with D perhaps TRBD1 (5 bases). From germline, CDR1 is GTSNPN and CDR2 SVGIG (reference sequence). This CDR3 has 14 amino acids. Trimming stripped 0 bases from V and 2 bases from J, with 8 bases between. CDR3 coding DNA: TGTGCCTGGAGTGTAGGAGGGGGCAATCAGCCCCAGCATTTT. It encodes CAWSVGGGNQPQHF.

This chain connects TRBV5-6 to TRBJ2-5; 8 nucleotides match TRBD2. J gave up 5 bases and V 6 bases, and 12 bases lay outside the gene matches. The CDR3 has 15 amino acids. From germline, CDR1 is SGHDT and CDR2 YYEEEE. As DNA, the CDR3 is TGTGCCAGCACCTTAAGAGTCGGCGGGGGGGAGACCCAGTACTTC. Its translation: CASTLRVGGGETQYF.

The chain combines TRBV5-1 with TRBJ2-2; 14 bases line up with TRBD2. Trimming took 5 bases from V and 0 from J; bases not matched to a gene: 3. The CDR3 length is 17 residues. Germline lookup yields CDR1 SGHRS and CDR2 YFSETQ. DNA of the CDR3: TGCGCCAGCAGGACTAGCGGGGGGGCTGCGAACACCGGGGAGCTGTTTTTT. It codes for CASRTSGGAANTGELFF.

The V call is TRBV5-4, the J call TRBJ2-7, with 9 bases aligning to TRBD2. V lost 4 bases, J lost 3 bases, and 8 bases stayed unmatched. Germline V gene lookup returns CDR1 SGHNT and CDR2 YYREEE (reference sequence). This CDR3 contains 15 residues. In DNA form, the CDR3 reads TGTGCCAGCAGCGCCGGGACTAGCAAGAACTACGAGCAGTACTTC. The encoded protein is CASSAGTSKNYEQYF.

The chain uses TRBV10-3 and TRBJ1-4; 10 bases match TRBD1. V gave up 10 bases and J gave up 8 bases; unmatched junction bases: 4. This CDR3 comprises 12 residues. Germline CDR1 is ENHRY and CDR2 is SYGVKD. The CDR3 protein is CATRTGGEKLFF. The CDR3 DNA is TGTGCCACCCGGACAGGGGGGGAAAAACTGTTTTTT.

The chain has TRBV30 and TRBJ2-5; 9 bases fit TRBD2. J gave up 5 bases and V 3 bases, and 7 bases lay outside the gene matches. There are 14 residues in the CDR3. The V gene's germline CDR1 is GTSNPN and CDR2 SVGIG (reference sequence). The CDR3 sequence: CAWRTGLARETQYF. Written as DNA, the CDR3 is TGTGCCTGGAGAACGGGACTAGCTCGGGAGACCCAGTACTTC.

The chain uses TRBV28 and TRBJ2-3, with 7 bases that match TRBD1. This CDR3 is 17 amino acids long. The V and J ends lost 2 bases and 1 base, in that order; junction bases with no gene match: 9. Germline V lookup: CDR1 MDHEN, CDR2 SYDVKM. The CDR3 loop is CASSLTTGILGTDTQYF. Here the CDR3 DNA reads TGTGCCAGCAGTTTAACGACAGGGATCCTGGGCACAGATACGCAGTATTTT.

J is TRBJ1-1 and V is TRBV6-1; the match to TRBD1 covers 10 bases. The germline gives CDR1 MNHNS, CDR2 SASEGT. The CDR3 length is 15 residues. V trimming: 4 bases; J trimming: 4 bases; junction bases outside the gene matches: 6. For the CDR3, the DNA is TGTGCCAGCAGTGCGGGACAGGGGTGGATCACTGAAGCTTTCTTT. This translates into CASSAGQGWITEAFF.

The chain is built from TRBV6-6 and TRBJ2-3; 10 bases are shared with TRBD1. Germline-derived CDR1 and CDR2 are MNHNY and SVGAGI (reference sequence). The V gene end was trimmed by 4 bases and the J gene end by 4 bases; junction bases not matched to a gene: 5. This CDR3 contains 15 residues. CDR3 loop: CASSLTGQGADTQYF. The CDR3 nucleotides read TGTGCCAGCAGTTTAACAGGACAGGGGGCAGATACGCAGTATTTT.

The chain joins TRBV7-9 to TRBJ1-2; 7 bases agree with TRBD1. This CDR3 comprises 14 residues. Germline V lookup: CDR1 SEHNR, CDR2 FQNEAQ (reference sequence). The trim removed 6 bases at V and 0 bases at J, leaving 4 bases unmatched. The CDR3 sequence is CASRPGTANYGYTF. In nucleotides, the CDR3 is TGTGCCAGCAGACCGGGGACAGCTAACTATGGCTACACCTTC.